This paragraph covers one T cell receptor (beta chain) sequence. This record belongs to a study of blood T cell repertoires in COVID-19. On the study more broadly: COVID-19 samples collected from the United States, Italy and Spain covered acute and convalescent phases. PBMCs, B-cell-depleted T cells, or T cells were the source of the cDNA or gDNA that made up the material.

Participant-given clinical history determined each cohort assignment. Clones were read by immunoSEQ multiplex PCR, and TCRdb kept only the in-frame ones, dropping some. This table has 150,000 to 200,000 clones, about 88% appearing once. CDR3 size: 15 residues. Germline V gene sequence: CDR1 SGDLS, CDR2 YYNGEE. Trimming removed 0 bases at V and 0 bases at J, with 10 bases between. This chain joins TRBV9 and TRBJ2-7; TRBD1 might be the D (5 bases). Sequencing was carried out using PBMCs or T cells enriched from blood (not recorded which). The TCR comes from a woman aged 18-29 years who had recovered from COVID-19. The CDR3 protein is CASSVGGQGSYEQYF. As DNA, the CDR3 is TGTGCCAGCAGCGTAGGAGGTCAGGGCTCCTACGAGCAGTACTTC.